This T cell receptor (beta chain) derives from a study of blood T cells in healthy people across ages (dated by TCRdb to the mid-2010s). Turning to the overall study: In model experiments, roughly one uniquely barcoded TCR beta cDNA molecule per two T cells was captured by template switching. Using deep sequencing normalized with unique cDNA molecular identifiers, the study measured how TCR beta repertoire diversity changes with age. The donors were split into four age groups: young (average about 15 years), middle-aged (39), aged (62) and long-lived (under 90). To avoid experimental bias, donors of different ages were spread randomly across the sequencing lanes. For two donors (one aged 18 to 29 and one aged 80 or older), the study analyzed two additional independent replicas of 1 million unique cDNA reads from the same blood draw.

The library relied on 5' RACE. The run used an Illumina HiSeq 2500. A second PCR of roughly 7 to 11 cycles was performed with a sample-barcoded 5' primer and a J-beta primer mix. Each TCR beta cDNA molecule received a unique molecular identifier from a template-switch 5' adaptor carrying 12 random nucleotides. At least 2.5 million CDR3-containing paired-end reads were obtained from each sample. First-strand cDNA was synthesized from all RNA with the Mint cDNA synthesis kit, primed by a TRBC-specific oligonucleotide. Following uracil-DNA glycosylase treatment, all cDNA underwent a first 18-cycle PCR with the universal primers M1SS and BC2_uni_R. In the authors' own workflow: Normalization of each sample was performed by random selection of 1 million high-quality reads, each carrying a distinct molecular identifier. Instead of being binned into consensus sequences, reads with shared molecular identifiers were discarded. MiTCR, run with a Q25 quality threshold and the strictest error-elimination algorithm, handled CDR3 identification, clonotype clustering and error correction. A nonparametric unseen species model with Euler transformation was used to estimate lower-bound total TCR beta diversity. TCRdb redid the processing of the public reads, applying fastp at Q25 and MiXCR, and retained in-frame beta chains. Every entry covers one CDR3 protein and lists the most common genes and DNA from its rows. The authors' filters were not applied to this entry. In this sample the table shows 600,000 or so distinct CDR3 sequences, about 21% of which occur a single time. Roughly 3.6% of the sample rests with the top ten.

This clonotype was counted between two and nine times. Its antigen remains unidentified. Base qualities were left out, and no much larger clone turns up one base away. Trimming accounts for 6 bases at V and 5 bases at J, while the number of junction bases matched to no gene is 10. The CDR3 goes from the cysteine to the phenylalanine over 14 residues. Only the CDR3 part of the read is kept: 42 bases, read in frame from the first base. CDR1 and CDR2, per the germline V gene, are MDHEN and SYDVKM. Donors were approximately 42 systemically healthy Caucasian individuals from Russia aged roughly 6 to 100 years. Around 9.8 milliliters of peripheral blood were collected from each donor into EDTA-treated Vacutainer tubes. Ficoll-Paque density-gradient centrifugation was used to isolate PBMCs, with at least 6 million per sample. Total RNA was extracted from PBMCs with Trizol reagent, with at least 6 micrograms obtained per sample. For every donor, an aliquot of PBMCs went through flow cytometry to measure the percentages of naive CD45RAhigh/CD27high T cells.

Points the paper makes about the study in general: Donor CMV infection status was unknown, potentially confounding age-related changes in expanded clonotypes. There was a strong correlation between observed TCR beta diversity and the percentage of naive T cells measured by flow cytometry. Compared with the aged group, the long-lived group had more naive CD4+ T cells, fewer expanded clones and increased TCR diversity, a pattern suggesting age selection. As age increased, observed TCR beta diversity per million T cells dropped in a roughly linear way, and a significant reduction was already evident by age around 41. Conclusive comparison of naive and antigen-experienced compartments was prevented by the profiling of bulk unsorted PBMCs. Estimates of total diversity based on one million sequenced T cells were considered lower bounds and underestimates.

What was sequenced was blood. The V and J segments used are TRBV28 and TRBJ2-7, and TRBD2 matches 7 of the central bases. The sequence was obtained from a man between 65 and 80 years old in good health. CDR3 reads: CASRRPLAADEQYF. The DNA sequence reads TGTGCCAGCAGGAGACCGCTAGCGGCAGACGAGCAGTACTTC.